These 27 T cell receptor beta chains were sequenced from one sample in a study of graft-versus-host responses after intestinal transplantation. Clones were read by immunoSEQ multiplex PCR, and TCRdb kept only the in-frame ones, dropping some. The table lists approximately 46,000 clones, about 88% of them singletons. Antigen specificity for these receptors is unknown. The material sequenced was unstimulated CD4+ T cells sorted from spleen or lymph node cells, taken before transplant. All receptors come from a human donor who was the organ donor for an intestinal transplant.

This chain connects TRBV5-8 to TRBJ1-6, with 7 bases identical to TRBD1. CDR1 and CDR2 from the germline V gene are SGHTS and YDEGEE. After removal of 4 bases from V and 6 bases from J, the junction contained 10 bases not matched to a gene. CDR3 length: 16 amino acids. The CDR3 DNA reads TGTGCCAGCAGCCCTAGGGGGACAGTTCGTAATTCACCCCTCCACTTT. This encodes CASSPRGTVRNSPLHF.

The V gene is TRBV7-2, the J gene TRBJ2-3; maybe TRBD2 (5 bases). Germline lookup yields CDR1 SGHTA and CDR2 FQGNSA. There are 16 residues in the CDR3. V dropped 1 base and J dropped 2 bases, with 13 bases sitting between them. CDR3 residues: CASSLGLRGYTDTQYF. The CDR3 coding sequence is TGTGCCAGCAGCTTAGGGTTACGGGGTTACACAGATACGCAGTATTTT.

As to this clone: The same CDR3 is also encoded by other DNA sequences in this sample. The genes are TRBV30 and TRBJ2-7; TRBD2 matches at 10 bases. In germline, CDR1 is GTSNPN, CDR2 SVGIG (reference sequence). Unmatched junction bases numbered 1, after V lost 0 bases and J lost 2 bases. The length of the CDR3 is 14 residues. CDR3 region: CAWSVSGGAYEQYF. CDR3 DNA: TGTGCCTGGAGTGTAAGCGGGGGGGCCTACGAGCAGTACTTC.

The CDR3 DNA reads TGTGCCAGCAGCTTAGCAATGGCGAACTACAATGAGCAGTTCTTC. Translating it yields CASSLAMANYNEQFF. The genes are TRBV7-2 and TRBJ2-1, with D uncertain. In germline, CDR1 is SGHTA, CDR2 FQGNSA. V was trimmed by 0 bases and J by 3 bases, leaving 9 bases between them. The CDR3 spans 15 residues.

The genes are TRBV27 and TRBJ2-3, with D perhaps matching TRBD1 or TRBD2 (6 bases each). The CDR3 is made up of 12 amino acids. Looked up from germline, CDR1 is MNHEY and CDR2 is SMNVEV (reference sequence). The ends were cut back, 6 bases at V and 8 bases at J, with 12 bases in the middle. The CDR3 spells CASREGVATQYF. The CDR3 nucleotides read TGTGCCAGCAGGGAGGGGGTAGCTACGCAGTATTTT.

The chain joins TRBV11-3 to TRBJ1-2; perhaps TRBD1 as D (5 bases). Deletions cut 5 bases from V and 0 bases from J, with 7 bases between. This CDR3 spans 13 amino acids. Germline V gene sequence: CDR1 SGHNT, CDR2 YENEEA. The CDR3 sequence: CASSPGPNYGYTF. For the CDR3, the DNA is TGTGCCAGCAGCCCGGGACCTAACTATGGCTACACCTTC.

Note on this clone: Distinct nucleotide sequences in the sample also encode this CDR3. For the CDR3, the DNA is TGTGCCAGCAGCTTGGTAGGACAGGACTATAATGAGCAGTTCTTC. Its protein product is CASSLVGQDYNEQFF. This chain joins TRBV5-6 and TRBJ2-1; tentative D call: TRBD1 (7 bases). Trimming took 0 bases from V and 7 from J, leaving 14 bases between them. Germline assignment: CDR1 SGHDT and CDR2 YYEEEE. The CDR3 is 15 residues long.

CDR3 sequence reads: CASSLGPYRDGISGANVLTF. CDR3 DNA: TGTGCCAGCAGCTTAGGCCCGTACAGGGACGGTATATCTGGGGCCAACGTCCTGACTTTC. The J gene is TRBJ2-6, the V gene TRBV13; D is perhaps TRBD1 (6 bases). Trimming pared 0 bases from V and 1 base from J, leaving 19 bases between. Germline loops: CDR1 PRHDT, CDR2 FYEKMQ (reference sequence). The CDR3 length is 20 residues. Looking up the rest from reference TRBV13 and TRBJ2-6 gives the full variable domain: AAGVIQSPRHLIKEKRETATLKCYPIPRHDTVYWYQQGPGQDPQFLISFYEKMQSDKGSIPDRFSAQQFSDYHSELNMSSLELGDSALYFCASSLGPYRDGISGANVLTFGAGSRLTVL.

This clone was counted a few times. The chain is built from TRBV10-2 and TRBJ2-2; D is undetermined. Germline assignment: CDR1 WSHSY and CDR2 SAAADI. Trimming shortened V by 5 bases and J by 4 bases, and 2 bases separated the two germline ends. This CDR3 contains 11 residues. The DNA for the CDR3 is TGCGCCAGCAGTCCCACCGGGGAGCTGTTTTTT. Its translation: CASSPTGELFF.

This clone has just one count. This chain joins TRBV4-1 and TRBJ2-7; 9 nucleotides agree with TRBD2. J lost 1 base, V lost 4 bases, and 11 bases had no gene match. CDR1 is MGHRA and CDR2 is YSYEKL in the germline V gene. The CDR3 spans 17 residues. The CDR3, as DNA: TGCGCCAGCAGCCGGAGCGTCGAGACTAGCGGTTCCTACGAGCAGTACTTC. Its translation is CASSRSVETSGSYEQYF.

This chain joins TRBV11-3 and TRBJ2-6; D not certain. The germline V and J ends were trimmed by 5 bases and 5 bases, with 22 bases remaining between them. Germline V gene data show CDR1 as SGHNT and CDR2 as YENEEA. The CDR3 is 18 amino acids. DNA for the CDR3: TGTGCCAGCAGCCAAGCTCCATCTCGACAAAGTCGGGCCAACGTCCTGACTTTC. This translates into CASSQAPSRQSRANVLTF.

V is TRBV7-6 and J is TRBJ2-7, with D possibly called TRBD1 or TRBD2 (5 bases each). V was clipped by 0 bases and J by 2 bases, with 11 bases between them. The CDR3 runs 15 residues. Germline V CDR1 and CDR2: SGHVS, FNYEAQ. CDR3 nucleotides: TGTGCCAGCAGCTTAGCATCCCGGGGCACCTACGAGCAGTACTTC. It is translated as CASSLASRGTYEQYF.

The rearrangement uses TRBV30 and TRBJ1-2; D is perhaps TRBD1 (5 bases). Trimming left V 0 bases short and J 8 bases short, with 13 bases between. Germline loops: CDR1 GTSNPN, CDR2 SVGIG (reference sequence). The CDR3 has 13 residues. CDR3 residues: CAWSVRAGQGYTF. The CDR3 coding sequence is TGTGCCTGGAGTGTACGAGCAGGGCAGGGCTACACCTTC.

This clone was counted a few times. The rearrangement joins TRBV14 to TRBJ1-2; perhaps TRBD1 as D (6 bases). The CDR3 spans 17 residues. Germline CDR1 and CDR2: SGHDN and FVKESK. Trimming removed 0 bases at V and 4 bases at J, with 18 bases between. CDR3 region: CASSQDLAGVASYGYTF. CDR3 coding DNA: TGTGCCAGCAGCCAAGATTTGGCAGGGGTAGCATCCTATGGCTACACCTTC. The full variable domain, its missing parts supplied by reference TRBV14 and TRBJ1-2, is EAGVTQFPSHSVIEKGQTVTLRCDPISGHDNLYWYRRVMGKEIKFLLHFVKESKQDESGMPNNRFLAERTGGTYSTLKVQPAELEDSGVYFCASSQDLAGVASYGYTFGSGTRLTVV.

This clone was found once. The rearrangement links TRBV7-9 to TRBJ2-5; D is uncertain. Between the trimmed V and J ends, which lost 0 bases and 1 base, there was a span of 9 bases. Germline CDR1 reads SEHNR; CDR2 reads FQNEAQ (reference sequence). The CDR3 covers 15 residues. CDR3 sequence reads: CASSLASPSQETQYF. The CDR3 DNA sequence: TGTGCCAGCAGCTTAGCTTCCCCCTCCCAAGAGACCCAGTACTTC.

The gene calls are TRBV6-1 and TRBJ1-4; D is ambiguous. This CDR3 is built from 13 residues. Germline loops: CDR1 MNHNS, CDR2 SASEGT. V was shortened by 6 bases and J by 7 bases, with 12 bases between the two germline ends. CDR3 amino acids: CASRVYGSEKLFF. The CDR3 coding sequence is TGTGCCAGCAGGGTATATGGGAGTGAAAAACTGTTTTTT.

In its sample, this clone was seen a few times. This chain uses TRBV6-1 with TRBJ2-2, with 9 bases matching TRBD1. This CDR3 comprises 16 residues. CDR1 and CDR2 from the germline V gene are MNHNS and SASEGT. The V and J ends lost 4 bases and 3 bases, in that order; junction bases with no gene match: 6. In DNA form, the CDR3 reads TGTGCCAGCAGTGCGCCCGGGACAGGGCACACCGGGGAGCTGTTTTTT. Translating it yields CASSAPGTGHTGELFF.

The V gene is TRBV12-5, the J gene TRBJ2-7; 11 nucleotides align to TRBD2. The CDR3 has 20 residues. CDR1 is LGHNT, CDR2 FRNRAP, per germline. Trimming cost V 0 bases and J 0 bases; bases outside gene matches: 13. Here the CDR3 reads CASGLVVGSGRASLSYEQYF. CDR3 coding DNA: TGTGCTAGTGGTTTGGTGGTGGGTAGCGGGAGGGCCTCTCTCTCCTACGAGCAGTACTTC.

This rearrangement joins TRBV15 to TRBJ1-5; D call uncertain. This CDR3 region has 12 residues. The germline V gene has CDR1 LNHNV and CDR2 YYDKDF (reference sequence). With 3 bases removed from V and 3 bases from J, the gap between germline ends came to 3 bases. Here the CDR3 reads CATSRVNQPQHF. The CDR3 DNA reads as TGTGCCACCAGCAGGGTCAATCAGCCCCAGCATTTT.

The rearrangement links TRBV28 to TRBJ1-5; 8 positions agree with TRBD1. The CDR3 runs 16 residues. The V segment lost 1 base and the J segment 4 bases; nucleotides outside the gene matches: 6. Germline V CDR1 and CDR2: MDHEN, SYDVKM. The CDR3 DNA reads as TGTGCCAGCAGTTTATCACAGGGGGGGATTAATCAGCCCCAGCATTTT. This translates into CASSLSQGGINQPQHF.

The chain is built from TRBV12-5 and TRBJ1-5, with D uncertain. This CDR3 spans 11 amino acids. V was clipped by 3 bases and J by 3 bases, with 0 bases between them. The V gene's germline CDR1 is LGHNT and CDR2 FRNRAP. CDR3 nucleotide sequence: TGTGCTAGTGGTTTCAATCAGCCCCAGCATTTT. Protein product: CASGFNQPQHF.

This clone was seen a few times. The genes are TRBV5-8 and TRBJ2-1, with 12 bases aligning to TRBD2. Germline V gives CDR1 SGHTS, CDR2 YDEGEE. The V and J ends lost 2 bases and 6 bases, in that order; junction bases with no gene match: 0. The CDR3 extends over 14 amino acids. The CDR3 nucleotides are TGTGCCAGCAGCTTACTAGCGGGAGGCAATGAGCAGTTCTTC. Its translation is CASSLLAGGNEQFF. The whole variable domain, remainder taken from reference TRBV5-8 and TRBJ2-1, is EAGVTQSPTHLIKTRGQQATLRCSPISGHTSVYWYQQALGLGLQFLLWYDEGEERNRGNFPPRFSGRQFPNYSSELNVNALELEDSALYLCASSLLAGGNEQFFGPGTRLTVL.

This clone was recorded only once. The chain links TRBV6-7 to TRBJ1-1, with a tentative D call TRBD1 (5 bases). TRBV6-7 is sorted into the ORF group, with uncertain function. Between the trimmed V and J ends, which lost 5 bases and 5 bases, there was a span of 15 bases. The CDR3 extends over 14 amino acids. CDR3 in amino acids: CASSQGRALTEAFF. CDR3 bases: TGTGCCAGCAGTCAGGGACGGGCCTTGACTGAAGCTTTCTTT.

J is TRBJ2-3 and V is TRBV28; D is perhaps TRBD2 (5 bases). The CDR3 runs to 15 residues. The V end lost 6 bases, the J end lost 1 base, and 14 bases lay between the germline ends. Germline assignment: CDR1 MDHEN and CDR2 SYDVKM. CDR3 DNA sequence: TGTGCCAGCAGGAGAGAGGGTTTAGGCACAGATACGCAGTATTTT. As protein: CASRREGLGTDTQYF.

The chain recombines TRBV6-1 with TRBJ1-2; TRBD1 might be the D (6 bases). There are 15 residues in the CDR3. Germline V lookup: CDR1 MNHNS, CDR2 SASEGT. V lost 7 bases to trimming and J lost 6 bases, with 21 bases between them. The CDR3 DNA reads as TGTGCCAGCACGGGGGGCCTTCACCTCTCGGATGGCTACACCTTC. It specifies CASTGGLHLSDGYTF.

In its sample, this clone was seen once. The chain has TRBV20-1 and TRBJ2-1, with D hard to call. Germline V CDR1 and CDR2: DFQATT, SNEGSKA (reference sequence). The CDR3 length is 11 residues. Trimming cost V 5 bases and J 4 bases, with 6 bases left between them. The CDR3 nucleotides are TGCAGTGCTCGGCGATACAATGAGCAGTTCTTC. Translation gives CSARRYNEQFF.

This clone was found a few times. This rearrangement joins TRBV5-1 to TRBJ2-1; 16 bases map to TRBD2. Germline V CDR1 and CDR2: SGHRS, YFSETQ. This CDR3 spans 17 amino acids. J gave up 2 bases and V 4 bases, and 3 bases lay outside the gene matches. Here the CDR3 DNA reads TGCGCCAGCAGCCGCGGGACTAGCGGGGGGGCCTACAATGAGCAGTTCTTC. The encoded protein is CASSRGTSGGAYNEQFF.